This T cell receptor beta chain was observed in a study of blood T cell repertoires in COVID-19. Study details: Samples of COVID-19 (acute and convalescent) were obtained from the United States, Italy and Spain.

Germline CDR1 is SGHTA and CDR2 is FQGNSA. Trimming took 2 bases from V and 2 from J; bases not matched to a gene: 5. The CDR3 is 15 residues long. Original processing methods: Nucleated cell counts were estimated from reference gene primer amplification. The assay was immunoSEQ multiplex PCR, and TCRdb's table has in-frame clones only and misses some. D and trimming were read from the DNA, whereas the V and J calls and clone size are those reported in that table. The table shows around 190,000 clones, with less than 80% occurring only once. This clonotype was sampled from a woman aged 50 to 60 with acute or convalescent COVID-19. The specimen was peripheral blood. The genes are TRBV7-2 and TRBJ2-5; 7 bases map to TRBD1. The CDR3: CASSLLGTVQETQYF. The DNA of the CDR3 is TGTGCCAGCAGCTTACTAGGGACAGTTCAAGAGACCCAGTACTTC.